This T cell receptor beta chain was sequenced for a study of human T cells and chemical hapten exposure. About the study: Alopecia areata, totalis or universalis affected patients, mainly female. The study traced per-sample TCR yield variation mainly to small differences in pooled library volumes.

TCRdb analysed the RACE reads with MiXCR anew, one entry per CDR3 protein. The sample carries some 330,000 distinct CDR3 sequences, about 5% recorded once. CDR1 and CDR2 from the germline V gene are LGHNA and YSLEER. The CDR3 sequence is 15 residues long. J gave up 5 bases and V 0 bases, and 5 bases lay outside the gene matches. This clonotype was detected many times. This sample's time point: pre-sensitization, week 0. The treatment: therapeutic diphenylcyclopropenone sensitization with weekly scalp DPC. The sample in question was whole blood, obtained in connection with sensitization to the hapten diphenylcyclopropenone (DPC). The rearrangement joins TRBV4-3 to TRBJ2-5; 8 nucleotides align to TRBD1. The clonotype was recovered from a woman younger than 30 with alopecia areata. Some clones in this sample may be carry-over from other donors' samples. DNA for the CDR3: TGCGCCAGCAGCCAAGATGGGACAGGCAGGGAGACCCAGTACTTC. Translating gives CASSQDGTGRETQYF.